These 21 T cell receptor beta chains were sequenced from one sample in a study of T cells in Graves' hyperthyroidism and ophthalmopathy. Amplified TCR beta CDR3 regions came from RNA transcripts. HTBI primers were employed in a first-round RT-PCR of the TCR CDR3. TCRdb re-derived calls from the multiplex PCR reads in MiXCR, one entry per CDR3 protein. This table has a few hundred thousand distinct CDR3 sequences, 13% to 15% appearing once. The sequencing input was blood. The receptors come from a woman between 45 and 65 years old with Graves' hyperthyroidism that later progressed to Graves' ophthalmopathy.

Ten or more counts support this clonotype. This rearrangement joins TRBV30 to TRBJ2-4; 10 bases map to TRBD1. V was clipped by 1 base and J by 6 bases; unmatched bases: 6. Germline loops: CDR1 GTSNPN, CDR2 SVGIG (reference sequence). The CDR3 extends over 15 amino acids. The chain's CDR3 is CAWSGDRGPLNIQYF. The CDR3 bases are TGTGCCTGGAGTGGTGACAGGGGGCCCTTAAACATTCAGTACTTC.

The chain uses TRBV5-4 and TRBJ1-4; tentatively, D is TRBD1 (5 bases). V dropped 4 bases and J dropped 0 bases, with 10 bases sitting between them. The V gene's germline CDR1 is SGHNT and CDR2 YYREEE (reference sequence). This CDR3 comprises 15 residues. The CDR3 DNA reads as TGTGCCAGCAGCCTCCGGGACGCAACTAATGAAAAACTGTTTTTT. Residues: CASSLRDATNEKLFF.

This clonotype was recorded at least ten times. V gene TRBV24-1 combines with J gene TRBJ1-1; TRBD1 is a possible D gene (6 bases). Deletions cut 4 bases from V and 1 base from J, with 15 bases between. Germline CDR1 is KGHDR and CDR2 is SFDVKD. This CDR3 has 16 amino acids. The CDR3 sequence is CATSDPSRGPNTEAFF. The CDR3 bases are TGTGCCACCAGTGACCCGAGTCGGGGGCCGAACACTGAAGCTTTCTTT.

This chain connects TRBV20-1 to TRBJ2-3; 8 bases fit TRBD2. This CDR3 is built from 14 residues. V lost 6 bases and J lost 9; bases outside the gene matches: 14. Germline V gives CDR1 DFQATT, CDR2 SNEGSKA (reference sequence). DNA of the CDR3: TGCAGTGCCCTGACCGGGACCCGGGAGGGGACGCAGTATTTT. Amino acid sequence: CSALTGTREGTQYF.

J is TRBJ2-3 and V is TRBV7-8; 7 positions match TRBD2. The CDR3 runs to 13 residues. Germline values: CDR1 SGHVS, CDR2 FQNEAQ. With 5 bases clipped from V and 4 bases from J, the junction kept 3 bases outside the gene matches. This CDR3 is CASSRRGADTQYF. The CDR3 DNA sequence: TGTGCCAGCAGCCGTCGGGGGGCAGATACGCAGTATTTT. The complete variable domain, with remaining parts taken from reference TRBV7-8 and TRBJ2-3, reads GAGVSQSPRYKVAKRGQDVALRCDPISGHVSLFWYQQALGQGPEFLTYFQNEAQLDKSGLPSDRFFAERPEGSVSTLKIQRTQQEDSAVYLCASSRRGADTQYFGPGTRLTVL.

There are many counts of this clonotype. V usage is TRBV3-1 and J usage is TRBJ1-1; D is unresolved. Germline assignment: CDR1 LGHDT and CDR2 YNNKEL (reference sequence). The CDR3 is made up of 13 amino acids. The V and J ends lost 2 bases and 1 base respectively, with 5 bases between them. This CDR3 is CASSQIRNTEAFF. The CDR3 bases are TGTGCCAGCAGCCAAATCAGGAACACTGAAGCTTTCTTT.

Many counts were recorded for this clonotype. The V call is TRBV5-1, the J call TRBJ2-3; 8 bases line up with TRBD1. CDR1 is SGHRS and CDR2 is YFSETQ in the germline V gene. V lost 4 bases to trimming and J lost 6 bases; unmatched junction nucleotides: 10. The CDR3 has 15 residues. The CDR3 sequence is CASSLGTGISDTQYF. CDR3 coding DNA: TGCGCCAGCAGCCTAGGGACAGGAATCTCCGATACGCAGTATTTT.

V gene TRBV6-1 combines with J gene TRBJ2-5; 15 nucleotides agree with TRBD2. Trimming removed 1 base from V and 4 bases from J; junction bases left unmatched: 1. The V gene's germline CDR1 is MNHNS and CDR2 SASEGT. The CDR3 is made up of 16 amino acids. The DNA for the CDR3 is TGTGCCAGCAGTGAAGAGGGACTAGCGGGAGGAGAGACCCAGTACTTC. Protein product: CASSEEGLAGGETQYF.

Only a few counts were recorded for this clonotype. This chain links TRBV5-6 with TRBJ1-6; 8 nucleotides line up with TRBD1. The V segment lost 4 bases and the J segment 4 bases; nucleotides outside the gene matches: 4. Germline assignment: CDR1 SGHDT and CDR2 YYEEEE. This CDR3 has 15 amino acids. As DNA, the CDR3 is TGTGCCAGCAGCGGACAGGGCCGATATAATTCACCCCTCCACTTT. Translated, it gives CASSGQGRYNSPLHF.

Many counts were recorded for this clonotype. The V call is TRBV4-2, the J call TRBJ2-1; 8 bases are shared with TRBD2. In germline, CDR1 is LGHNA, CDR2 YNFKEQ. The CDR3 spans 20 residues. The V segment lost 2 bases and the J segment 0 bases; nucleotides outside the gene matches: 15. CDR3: CASSQSPPSVSGGSYNEQFF. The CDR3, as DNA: TGTGCCAGCAGCCAAAGTCCCCCATCCGTCAGCGGGGGCTCCTACAATGAGCAGTTCTTC.

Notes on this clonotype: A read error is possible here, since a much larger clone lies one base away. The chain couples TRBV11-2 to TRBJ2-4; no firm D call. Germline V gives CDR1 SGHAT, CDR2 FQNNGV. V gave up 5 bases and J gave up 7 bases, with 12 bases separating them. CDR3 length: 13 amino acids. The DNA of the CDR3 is TGTGCCAGCAGCCCTAGGGCATCTAACATTCAGTACTTC. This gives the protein CASSPRASNIQYF.

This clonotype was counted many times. The CDR3 loop is CASSEGVFRGSTDTQYF. DNA of the CDR3: TGTGCCAGCAGTGAGGGAGTGTTCAGGGGCTCGACAGATACGCAGTATTTT. The genes are TRBV2 and TRBJ2-3; D might be TRBD1 (6 bases). V dropped 3 bases and J dropped 3 bases, with 19 bases sitting between them. This CDR3 is 17 amino acids long. The germline gives CDR1 SNHLY, CDR2 FYNNEI.

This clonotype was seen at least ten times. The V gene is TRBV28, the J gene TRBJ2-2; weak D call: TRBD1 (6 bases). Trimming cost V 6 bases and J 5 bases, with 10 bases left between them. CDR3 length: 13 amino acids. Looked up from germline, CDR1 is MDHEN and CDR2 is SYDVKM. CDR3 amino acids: CASRPDSTGELFF. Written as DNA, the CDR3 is TGTGCCAGCAGACCGGACAGTACCGGGGAGCTGTTTTTT.

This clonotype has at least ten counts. The DNA for the CDR3 is TGTGCCACCAGTCCCGGGACAGTCATCTCGGGCTACACCTTC. It yields the protein CATSPGTVISGYTF. The chain carries TRBV24-1 and TRBJ1-2; 7 bases map to TRBD1. The CDR3 is 14 amino acids. V lost 6 bases, J lost 8 bases, and 11 bases stayed unmatched. In germline, CDR1 is KGHDR, CDR2 SFDVKD.

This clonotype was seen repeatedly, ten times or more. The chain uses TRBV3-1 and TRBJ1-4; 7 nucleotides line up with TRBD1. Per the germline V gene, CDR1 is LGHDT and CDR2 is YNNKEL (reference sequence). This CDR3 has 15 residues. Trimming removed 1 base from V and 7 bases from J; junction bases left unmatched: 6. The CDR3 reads CASSQVGTGAEKLFF. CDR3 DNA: TGTGCCAGCAGCCAAGTTGGAACAGGGGCTGAAAAACTGTTTTTT.

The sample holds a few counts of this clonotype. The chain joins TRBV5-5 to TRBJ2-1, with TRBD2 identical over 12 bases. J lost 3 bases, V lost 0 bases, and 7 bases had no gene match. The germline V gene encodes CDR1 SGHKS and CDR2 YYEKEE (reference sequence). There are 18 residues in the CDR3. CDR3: CASSLGLAGAHNYNEQFF. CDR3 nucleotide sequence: TGTGCCAGCAGCTTGGGACTAGCGGGAGCCCATAACTACAATGAGCAGTTCTTC.

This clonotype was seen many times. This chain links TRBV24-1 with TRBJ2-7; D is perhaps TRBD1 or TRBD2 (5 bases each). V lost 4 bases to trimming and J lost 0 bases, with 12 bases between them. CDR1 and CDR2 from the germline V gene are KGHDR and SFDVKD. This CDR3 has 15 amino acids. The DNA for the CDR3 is TGTGCCACCAGTGACACCCGGGGCACCTCCTACGAGCAGTACTTC. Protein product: CATSDTRGTSYEQYF.

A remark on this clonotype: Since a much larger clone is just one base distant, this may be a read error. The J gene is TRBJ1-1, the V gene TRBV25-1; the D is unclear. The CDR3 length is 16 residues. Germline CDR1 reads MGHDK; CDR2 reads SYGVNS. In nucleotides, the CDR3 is TGTGCCAGCAGTCCCGCGGGTGTCGTGGGCAACACTGAAGCTCTCTTT. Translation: CASSPAGVVGNTEALF.

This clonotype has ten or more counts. The CDR3 reads CASRTEGWNQPQHF. The CDR3 DNA reads as TGTGCCAGCAGAACCGAGGGGTGGAATCAGCCCCAGCATTTT. This chain uses TRBV7-9 with TRBJ1-5; D perhaps matches TRBD1 (5 bases). CDR3 size: 14 residues. V was clipped by 6 bases and J by 4 bases, with 13 bases between them. CDR1 is SEHNR and CDR2 is FQNEAQ in the germline V gene (reference sequence).

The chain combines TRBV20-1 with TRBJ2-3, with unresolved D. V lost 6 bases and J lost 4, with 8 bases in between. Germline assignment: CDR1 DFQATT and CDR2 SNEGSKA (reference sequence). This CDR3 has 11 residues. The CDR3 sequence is CSAETSDTQYF. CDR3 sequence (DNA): TGCAGTGCGGAGACCTCAGATACGCAGTATTTT.

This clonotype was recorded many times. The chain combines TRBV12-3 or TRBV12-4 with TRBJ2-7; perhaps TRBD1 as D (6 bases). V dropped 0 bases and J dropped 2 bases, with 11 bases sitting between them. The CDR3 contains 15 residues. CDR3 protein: CASSLARTGTYEQYF. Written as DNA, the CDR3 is TGTGCCAGCAGTTTAGCGCGTACAGGGACCTACGAGCAGTACTTC.